This T cell receptor beta chain was found in a study of technical replicates of blood from a handful of donors. The table came from immunoSEQ multiplex PCR; TCRdb's copy has only in-frame clones and leaves some out. This repertoire shows about 62,000 clones, more than 70% found once; its top ten account for around 5.2%. CDR1 and CDR2 from the germline V gene are SGHAT and FQNNGV. With V trimmed by 3 bases and J by 5 bases, 12 bases remained unmatched. The CDR3 contains 17 residues. This receptor was identified in a human donor in good health. Some clones in this sample may be carry-over from other donors' samples. The specimen was PBMCs. The rearrangement joins TRBV11-2 to TRBJ1-4; 7 nucleotides match TRBD1. The CDR3 sequence is CASSLTGQRGGNEKLFF. In DNA form, the CDR3 reads TGTGCCAGCAGCTTGACAGGGCAAAGAGGGGGGAATGAAAAACTGTTTTTT.